The 22 T cell receptor beta chains presented below share a single source sample, sequenced in a study of radiation and T cells in renal cell carcinoma. The data were produced by immunoSEQ multiplex PCR, yet TCRdb's version contains in-frame clones alone and is incomplete. The data show about 86,000 clones, 70% to 90% seen once. Sample time point: blood 4 weeks post-SBRT, at nephrectomy. The treatment here: 15 Gy SBRT to primary tumor, nephrectomy 4 weeks later. Here the sequenced sample was blood, taken from a patient whose treatment included radiotherapy and nephrectomy. The receptor set was obtained from a man aged 50-59 years with renal cell carcinoma.

A remark on this clone: Other DNA sequences in the same sample also yield this CDR3. The chain recombines TRBV6-1 with TRBJ2-5, with no clear D. CDR1 is MNHNS and CDR2 is SASEGT in the germline V gene. This CDR3 has 13 amino acids. Trimming left V 8 bases short and J 5 bases short, with 15 bases between. The CDR3 sequence: CASYDTDFETQYF. In DNA form, the CDR3 reads TGTGCCAGCTACGACACAGATTTCGAGACCCAGTACTTC.

The chain couples TRBV6-6 to TRBJ2-4, with D maybe TRBD2 (6 bases). There are 13 residues in the CDR3. The germline V and J ends were trimmed by 8 bases and 7 bases, with 15 bases remaining between them. CDR1 MNHNY and CDR2 SVGAGI come from the germline V gene (reference sequence). The chain's CDR3 is CASLWTNRNIQYF. The CDR3, as DNA: TGTGCCAGCCTCTGGACTAATAGGAACATTCAGTACTTC.

The CDR3 loop is CASSLVAGGVNEQFF. Here the CDR3 DNA reads TGTGCCAGCAGCTTAGTAGCGGGAGGGGTTAATGAGCAGTTCTTC. V is TRBV11-2 and J is TRBJ2-1; 11 bases match TRBD2. The J segment lost 7 bases and the V segment lost 1 base, leaving 3 bases of the junction unmatched. Germline CDR1 and CDR2: SGHAT and FQNNGV. This CDR3 comprises 15 residues.

This chain links TRBV21-1 with TRBJ1-4; the listed D gene, TRBD1, was not tested against the DNA. TRBV21-1 is noted as a pseudogene. This CDR3 region has 15 residues. The CDR3 loop is CAGVDRGKFNEKLFF. As DNA, the CDR3 is TGTGCCGGCGTGGACAGGGGAAAGTTTAACGAAAAACTGTTTTTT.

The rearrangement joins TRBV27 to TRBJ2-1, with 11 bases lining up with TRBD2. Germline V gene sequence: CDR1 MNHEY, CDR2 SMNVEV (reference sequence). V dropped 0 bases and J dropped 3; count of bases not matched to a gene: 4. CDR3 size: 17 residues. The CDR3 region is CASSLSLAGGVYNEQFF. The CDR3 DNA follows: TGTGCCAGCAGTTTATCGTTAGCGGGAGGGGTCTACAATGAGCAGTTCTTC.

The chain uses TRBV5-5 and TRBJ2-3; possibly TRBD2 for D (6 bases). This CDR3 region has 14 residues. Germline CDR1 is SGHKS and CDR2 is YYEKEE (reference sequence). Trimming pared 8 bases from V and 1 base from J, leaving 14 bases between. The CDR3 is CASMDPSGTDTQYF. As DNA, the CDR3 is TGTGCCAGTATGGATCCTAGCGGCACAGATACGCAGTATTTT.

The chain employs TRBV7-9 and TRBJ2-2; 10 bases are shared with TRBD2. The CDR3 loop spans 16 amino acids. Unmatched junction bases numbered 4, after V lost 3 bases and J lost 3 bases. Looked up from germline, CDR1 is SEHNR and CDR2 is FQNEAQ (reference sequence). The CDR3 loop reads CASSFGTSVYTGELFF. DNA of the CDR3: TGTGCCAGCAGCTTCGGGACTAGCGTCTACACCGGGGAGCTGTTTTTT.

The rearrangement uses TRBV4-1 and TRBJ2-1; 12 positions match TRBD2. V dropped 4 bases and J dropped 8; count of bases not matched to a gene: 12. The CDR3 has 17 residues. Germline V gives CDR1 MGHRA, CDR2 YSYEKL. The DNA of the CDR3 is TGCGCCAGCAGCCGAAATCAACTAGCGGGGGGCGGAGATGAGCAGTTCTTC. It yields the protein CASSRNQLAGGGDEQFF.

The rearrangement links TRBV6-5 to TRBJ1-3, with D possibly being TRBD1 (6 bases). The germline V gene has CDR1 MNHEY and CDR2 SVGAGI. Trimming shortened V by 6 bases and J by 6 bases, and 15 bases separated the two germline ends. This CDR3 has 14 residues. The CDR3 bases are TGTGCCAGCAGGCTGAACAGGGAGATAAACACCATATATTTT. Protein product: CASRLNREINTIYF.

V gene TRBV7-9 combines with J gene TRBJ2-2, with TRBD2 matching 10 bases. This CDR3 has 18 residues. The V gene's germline CDR1 is SEHNR and CDR2 FQNEAQ (reference sequence). V was pared by 5 bases and J by 1 base, with 10 bases of the junction left unmatched. CDR3 amino acids: CASSPQGLAVWNTGELFF. CDR3 DNA sequence: TGTGCCAGCAGCCCTCAAGGACTAGCGGTCTGGAACACCGGGGAGCTGTTTTTT.

The chain is built from TRBV30 and TRBJ2-5; TRBD2 matches 8 bases. The CDR3 has 13 residues. CDR1 and CDR2 from the germline V gene are GTSNPN and SVGIG (reference sequence). Losses at the gene ends were 2 bases for V and 5 bases for J; bases not matched to a gene: 4. CDR3 DNA sequence: TGTGCCTGGAGTCGGGGGGGGGTGGAGACCCAGTACTTC. Translated, it gives CAWSRGGVETQYF.

This chain joins TRBV27 and TRBJ2-3; no clear D. This CDR3 is 12 amino acids long. Germline V lookup: CDR1 MNHEY, CDR2 SMNVEV (reference sequence). V was trimmed by 5 bases and J by 2 bases, leaving 5 bases between them. The CDR3, as DNA: TGTGCCAGCAGTCGAGACACAGATACGCAGTATTTT. As protein: CASSRDTDTQYF.

This clone has just one count. This chain uses TRBV7-3 with TRBJ2-3; 16 bases fit TRBD2. V shed 1 base, J shed 5 bases, and the junction held 15 bases outside the gene matches. CDR1 is SGHTA, CDR2 FQGTGA, per germline. This CDR3 contains 21 residues. The CDR3 region has the DNA TGTGCCAGCAGCTTAAGCCCTCCGGGACTAGCGGGAGGGCCGGGTGGAGATACGCAGTATTTT. Protein product: CASSLSPPGLAGGPGGDTQYF.

This clone was seen only a few times. J is TRBJ1-1 and V is TRBV7-3; 9 positions match TRBD1. The junction had 5 bases not matched to a gene; V was cut back by 3 bases and J by 3 bases. The CDR3 is 15 amino acids. Germline values: CDR1 SGHTA, CDR2 FQGTGA. For the CDR3, the DNA is TGTGCCAGCAGCTTGACAGGGGGTCCTGACACTGAAGCTTTCTTT. Its translation: CASSLTGGPDTEAFF. Full variable domain (remainder filled in from reference TRBV7-3 and TRBJ1-1): GAGVSQTPSNKVTEKGKYVELRCDPISGHTALYWYRQSLGQGPEFLIYFQGTGAADDSGLPNDRFFAVRPEGSVSTLKIQRTERGDSAVYLCASSLTGGPDTEAFFGQGTRLTVV.

This chain's CDR3 is CASSLAYPGGENQPQHF. The CDR3 region has the DNA TGTGCCAGCAGCTTAGCCTACCCAGGGGGGGAAAATCAGCCCCAGCATTTT. V and J are TRBV7-9 and TRBJ1-5; 7 bases are shared with TRBD1. CDR3 length equals 17 residues. Germline V gives CDR1 SEHNR, CDR2 FQNEAQ (reference sequence). The V segment lost 0 bases and the J segment 4 bases; nucleotides outside the gene matches: 9.

This chain links TRBV30 with TRBJ1-3; D gene ambiguous. Germline values: CDR1 GTSNPN, CDR2 SVGIG (reference sequence). The CDR3 contains 14 residues. V shed 3 bases and J shed 2 bases, with 11 bases lying between them. The CDR3 nucleotides are TGTGCCTGGAGACCAAGGACGGCTGGAAACACCATATATTTT. It is translated as CAWRPRTAGNTIYF.

The chain joins TRBV7-8 to TRBJ2-3; the D gene could be TRBD1 or TRBD2 (6 bases each). Germline-derived CDR1 and CDR2 are SGHVS and FQNEAQ. V shed 5 bases and J shed 1 base, with 13 bases lying between them. The CDR3 is 15 amino acids. In nucleotides, the CDR3 is TGTGCCAGCAGCCCTTCGGGGGCGGGCACAGATACGCAGTATTTT. The encoded protein is CASSPSGAGTDTQYF.

V and J are TRBV19 and TRBJ2-6; TRBD1 aligns across 8 bases. V lost 7 bases to trimming and J lost 2 bases; unmatched junction nucleotides: 4. Germline V gene lookup returns CDR1 LNHDA and CDR2 SQIVND (reference sequence). The length of the CDR3 is 15 residues. Here the CDR3 reads CASTYRGTGANVLTF. For the CDR3, the DNA is TGTGCCAGTACCTACAGGGGGACTGGGGCCAACGTCCTGACTTTC.

This clone was recorded once. V and J are TRBV11-2 and TRBJ1-4; D perhaps matches TRBD1 (5 bases). The V gene lost 2 bases and the J gene lost 8 bases, with 9 bases spanning the gap. The germline CDR1 and CDR2 sequences are SGHAT and FQNNGV. The CDR3 is made up of 13 amino acids. The CDR3 coding sequence is TGTGCCAGCAGCTTAATGGGGGACGAAAAACTGTTTTTT. This codes for CASSLMGDEKLFF. Looking up the rest from reference TRBV11-2 and TRBJ1-4 gives the full variable domain: EAGVAQSPRYKIIEKRQSVAFWCNPISGHATLYWYQQILGQGPKLLIQFQNNGVVDDSQLPKDRFSAERLKGVDSTLKIQPAKLEDSAVYLCASSLMGDEKLFFGSGTQLSVL.

The chain links TRBV4-1 to TRBJ2-4, with D perhaps TRBD2 (6 bases). Germline V CDR1 and CDR2: MGHRA, YSYEKL. Trimming pared 6 bases from V and 3 bases from J, leaving 12 bases between. CDR3 length: 14 residues. The CDR3 bases are TGCGCCAGCAGTGGTGGGGGGTACAAAAACATTCAGTACTTC. Its protein is CASSGGGYKNIQYF.

The genes are TRBV5-1 and TRBJ2-1; the D is unclear. Germline loops: CDR1 SGHRS, CDR2 YFSETQ. Trimming shortened V by 0 bases and J by 5 bases, and 9 bases separated the two germline ends. CDR3 length equals 14 residues. The CDR3 bases are TGCGCCAGCAGCTTGGCCAATTTGGACAATGAGCAGTTCTTC. Its protein product is CASSLANLDNEQFF.

Here the CDR3 reads CSVDTSGAYNEQFF. The CDR3 DNA sequence: TGCAGCGTGGATACTAGCGGGGCCTACAATGAGCAGTTCTTC. The V gene is TRBV29-1, the J gene TRBJ2-1; 10 nucleotides line up with TRBD2. The CDR3 is 14 residues long. V gave up 6 bases and J gave up 2 bases; unmatched junction bases: 4. The germline V gene has CDR1 SQVTM and CDR2 ANQGSEA.